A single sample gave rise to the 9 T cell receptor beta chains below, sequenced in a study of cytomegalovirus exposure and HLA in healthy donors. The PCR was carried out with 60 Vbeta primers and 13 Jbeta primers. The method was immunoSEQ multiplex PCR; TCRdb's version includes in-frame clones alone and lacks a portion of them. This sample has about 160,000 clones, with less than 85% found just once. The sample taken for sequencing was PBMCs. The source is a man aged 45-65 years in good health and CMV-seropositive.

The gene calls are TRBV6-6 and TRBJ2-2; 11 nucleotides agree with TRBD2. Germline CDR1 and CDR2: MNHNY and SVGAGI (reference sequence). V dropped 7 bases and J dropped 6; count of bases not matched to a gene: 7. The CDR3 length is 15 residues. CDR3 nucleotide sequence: TGTGCCAGCACCGATAGCGGGGGGGGGCCCGGGGAGCTGTTTTTT. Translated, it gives CASTDSGGGPGELFF.

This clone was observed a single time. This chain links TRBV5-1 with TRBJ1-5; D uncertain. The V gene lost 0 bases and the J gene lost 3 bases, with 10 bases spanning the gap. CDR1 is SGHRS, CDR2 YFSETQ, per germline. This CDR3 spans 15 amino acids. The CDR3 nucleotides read TGCGCCAGCAGCTTGGACGGGTGGAACAATCAGCCCCAGCATTTT. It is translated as CASSLDGWNNQPQHF.

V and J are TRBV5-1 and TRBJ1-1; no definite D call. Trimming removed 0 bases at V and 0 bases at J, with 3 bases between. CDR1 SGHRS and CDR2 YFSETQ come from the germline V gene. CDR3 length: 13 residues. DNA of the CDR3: TGCGCCAGCAGCTTGGCGGTGAACACTGAAGCTTTCTTT. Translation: CASSLAVNTEAFF.

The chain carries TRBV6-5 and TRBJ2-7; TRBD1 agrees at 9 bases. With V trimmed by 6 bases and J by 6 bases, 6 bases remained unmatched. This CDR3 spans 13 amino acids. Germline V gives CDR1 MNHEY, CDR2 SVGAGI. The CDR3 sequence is CASRLGTGLEQYF. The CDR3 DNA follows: TGTGCCAGCAGACTAGGGACAGGGCTCGAGCAGTACTTC.

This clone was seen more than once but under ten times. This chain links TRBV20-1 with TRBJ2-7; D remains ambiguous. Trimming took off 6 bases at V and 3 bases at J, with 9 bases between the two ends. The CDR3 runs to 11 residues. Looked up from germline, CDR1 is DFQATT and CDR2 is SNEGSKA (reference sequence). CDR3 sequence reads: CSAQADYEQYF. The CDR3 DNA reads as TGCAGTGCCCAAGCCGACTACGAGCAGTACTTC.

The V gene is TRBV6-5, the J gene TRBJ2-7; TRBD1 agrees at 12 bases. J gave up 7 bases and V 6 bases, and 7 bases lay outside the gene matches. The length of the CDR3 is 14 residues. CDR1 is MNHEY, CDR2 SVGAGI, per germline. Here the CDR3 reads CASRPGQGAAEQYF. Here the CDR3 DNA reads TGTGCCAGCAGGCCGGGACAGGGGGCGGCGGAGCAGTACTTC.

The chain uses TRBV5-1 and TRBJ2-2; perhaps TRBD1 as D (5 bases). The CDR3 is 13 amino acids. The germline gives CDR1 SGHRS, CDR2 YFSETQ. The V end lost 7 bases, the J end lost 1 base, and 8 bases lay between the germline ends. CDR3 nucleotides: TGCGCCAGCGCCACAGGGAACACCGGGGAGCTGTTTTTT. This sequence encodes CASATGNTGELFF.

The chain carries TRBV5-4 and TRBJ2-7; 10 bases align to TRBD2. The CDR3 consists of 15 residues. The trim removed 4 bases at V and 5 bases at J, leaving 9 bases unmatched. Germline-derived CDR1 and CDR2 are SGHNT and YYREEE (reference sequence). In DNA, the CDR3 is TGTGCCAGCAGCCCGGGGGCTAGCGGGAGAAACGAGCAGTACTTC. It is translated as CASSPGASGRNEQYF. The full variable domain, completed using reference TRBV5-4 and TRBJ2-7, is ETGVTQSPTHLIKTRGQQVTLRCSSQSGHNTVSWYQQALGQGPQFIFQYYREEENGRGNFPPRFSGLQFPNYSSELNVNALELDDSALYLCASSPGASGRNEQYFGPGTRLTVT.

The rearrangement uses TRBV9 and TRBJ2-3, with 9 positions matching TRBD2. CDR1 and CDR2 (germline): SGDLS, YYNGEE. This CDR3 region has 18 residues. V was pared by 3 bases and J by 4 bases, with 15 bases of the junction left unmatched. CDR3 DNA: TGTGCCAGCAGCGAGACCCCTGGGAGCGGGAGGTTATCAGATACGCAGTATTTT. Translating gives CASSETPGSGRLSDTQYF.